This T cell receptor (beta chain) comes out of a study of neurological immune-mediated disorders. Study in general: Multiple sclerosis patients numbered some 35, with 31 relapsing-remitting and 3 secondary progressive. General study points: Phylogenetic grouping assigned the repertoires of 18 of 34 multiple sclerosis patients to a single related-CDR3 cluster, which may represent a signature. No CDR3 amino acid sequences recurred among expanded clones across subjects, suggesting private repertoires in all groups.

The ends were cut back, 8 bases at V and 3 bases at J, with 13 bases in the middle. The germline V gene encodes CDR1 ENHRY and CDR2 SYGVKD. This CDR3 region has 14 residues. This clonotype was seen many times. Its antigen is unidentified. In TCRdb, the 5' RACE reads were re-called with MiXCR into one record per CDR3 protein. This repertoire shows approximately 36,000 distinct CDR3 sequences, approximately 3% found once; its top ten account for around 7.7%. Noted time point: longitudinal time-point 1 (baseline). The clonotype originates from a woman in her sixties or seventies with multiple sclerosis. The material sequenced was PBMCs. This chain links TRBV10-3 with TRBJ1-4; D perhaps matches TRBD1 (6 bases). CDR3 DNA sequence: TGTGCCATCGGGGAGACAGGCCCTAATGAAAAACTGTTTTTT. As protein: CAIGETGPNEKLFF.